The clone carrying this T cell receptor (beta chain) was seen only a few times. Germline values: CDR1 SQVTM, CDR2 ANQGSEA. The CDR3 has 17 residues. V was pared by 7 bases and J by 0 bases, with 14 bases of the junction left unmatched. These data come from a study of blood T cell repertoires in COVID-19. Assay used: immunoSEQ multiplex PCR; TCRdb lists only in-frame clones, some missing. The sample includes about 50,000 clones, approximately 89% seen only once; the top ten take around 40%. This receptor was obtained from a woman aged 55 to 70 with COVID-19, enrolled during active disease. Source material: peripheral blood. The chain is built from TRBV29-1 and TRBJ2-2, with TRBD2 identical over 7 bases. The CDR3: CSAAVTGGFSNTGELFF. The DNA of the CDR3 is TGCAGCGCCGCGGTAACGGGGGGTTTTTCGAACACCGGGGAGCTGTTTTTT.